Listed here is a single TCR beta chain. Its specificity is unknown. This entry belongs to a study of shared clonotypes between healthy human individuals. Study-wide results and limits: Clonotype sharing across a handful of donors was observed for around 5.1% of naive CD4 clonotypes. As a rule, naive subsets had a larger estimated richness than memory subsets.

Partitioning of CD4+ cells yielded a CD45RA+ naive subset and a CD45RA-negative memory subset. The germline gives CDR1 MDHEN, CDR2 SYDVKM. V trimming: 6 bases; J trimming: 1 base; junction bases outside the gene matches: 4. There are 14 residues in the CDR3. Profiling relied on immunoSEQ multiplex PCR, and the TCRdb table lists in-frame clones only, not all of them. The sample yields 2.3 million or so clones, more than 80% seen once. The material sequenced was naive CD4+ T cells from PBMCs. Subset reported: CD45RA+ positively selected. The sequence was obtained from a man younger than 35 in good health. Some clones in this sample may be carry-over from other donors' samples. The chain joins TRBV28 to TRBJ2-7; 9 bases are shared with TRBD2. CDR3 region: CASRIGLASYEQYF. In DNA, the CDR3 is TGTGCCAGCAGAATCGGACTAGCGTCCTACGAGCAGTACTTC. Variable domain in full (rest from reference TRBV28 and TRBJ2-7): DVKVTQSSRYLVKRTGEKVFLECVQDMDHENMFWYRQDPGLGLRLIYFSYDVKMKEKGDIPEGYSVSREKKERFSLILESASTNQTSMYLCASRIGLASYEQYFGPGTRLTVT.